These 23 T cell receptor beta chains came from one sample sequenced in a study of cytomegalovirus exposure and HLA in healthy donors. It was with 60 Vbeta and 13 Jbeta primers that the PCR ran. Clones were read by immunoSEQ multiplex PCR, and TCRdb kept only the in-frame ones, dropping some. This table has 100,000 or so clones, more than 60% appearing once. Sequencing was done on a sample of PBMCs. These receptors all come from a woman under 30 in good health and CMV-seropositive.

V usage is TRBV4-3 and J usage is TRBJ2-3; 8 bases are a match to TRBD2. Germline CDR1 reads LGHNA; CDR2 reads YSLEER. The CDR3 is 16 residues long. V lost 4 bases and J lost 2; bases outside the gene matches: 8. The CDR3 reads CASSRKLAALTDTQYF. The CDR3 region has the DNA TGCGCCAGCAGCCGCAAACTAGCGGCCCTCACAGATACGCAGTATTTT.

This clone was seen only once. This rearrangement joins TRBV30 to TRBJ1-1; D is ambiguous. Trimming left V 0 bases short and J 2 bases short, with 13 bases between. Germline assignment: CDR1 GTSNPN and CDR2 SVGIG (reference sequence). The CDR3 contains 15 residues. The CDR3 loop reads CAWSVRSSENTEAFF. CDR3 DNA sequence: TGTGCCTGGAGTGTACGGTCGTCTGAAAACACTGAAGCTTTCTTT.

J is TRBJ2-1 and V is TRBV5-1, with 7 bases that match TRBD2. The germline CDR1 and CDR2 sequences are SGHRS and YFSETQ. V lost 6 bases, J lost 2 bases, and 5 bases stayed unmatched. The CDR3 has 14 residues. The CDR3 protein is CASTRGGTYNEQFF. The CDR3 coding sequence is TGCGCCAGCACAAGGGGAGGGACCTACAATGAGCAGTTCTTC. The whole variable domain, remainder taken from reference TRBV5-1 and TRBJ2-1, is KAGVTQTPRYLIKTRGQQVTLSCSPISGHRSVSWYQQTPGQGLQFLFEYFSETQRNKGNFPGRFSGRQFSNSRSEMNVSTLELGDSALYLCASTRGGTYNEQFFGPGTRLTVL.

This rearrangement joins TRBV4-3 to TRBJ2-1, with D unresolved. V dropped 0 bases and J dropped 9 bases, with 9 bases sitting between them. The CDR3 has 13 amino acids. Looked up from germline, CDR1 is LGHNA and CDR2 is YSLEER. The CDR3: CASSQDRSGEQFF. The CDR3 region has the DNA TGCGCCAGCAGCCAAGATCGCAGTGGTGAGCAGTTCTTC.

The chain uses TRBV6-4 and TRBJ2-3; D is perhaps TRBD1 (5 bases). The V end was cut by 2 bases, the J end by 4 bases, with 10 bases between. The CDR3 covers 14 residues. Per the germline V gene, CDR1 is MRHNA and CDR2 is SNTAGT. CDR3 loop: CASSDAVGPDTQYF. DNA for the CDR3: TGTGCCAGCAGTGACGCCGTGGGGCCAGATACGCAGTATTTT.

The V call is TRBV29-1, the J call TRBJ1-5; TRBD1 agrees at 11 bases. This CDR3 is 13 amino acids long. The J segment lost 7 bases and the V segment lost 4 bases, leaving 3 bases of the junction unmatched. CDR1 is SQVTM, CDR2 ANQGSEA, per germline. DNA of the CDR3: TGCAGCGTTGTGTGGACAGGGGGCCAGCCCCAGCATTTT. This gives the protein CSVVWTGGQPQHF.

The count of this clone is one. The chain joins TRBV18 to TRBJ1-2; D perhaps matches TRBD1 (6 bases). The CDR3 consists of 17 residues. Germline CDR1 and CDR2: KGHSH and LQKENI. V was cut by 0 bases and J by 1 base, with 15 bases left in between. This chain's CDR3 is CASSPPGGQPLNYGYTF. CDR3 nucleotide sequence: TGTGCCAGCTCACCACCGGGGGGGCAGCCTCTTAACTATGGCTACACCTTC.

The CDR3 loop reads CASSDLPGLATGELFF. The CDR3 bases are TGTGCCAGCAGCGACCTACCGGGACTAGCGACCGGGGAGCTGTTTTTT. The rearrangement joins TRBV7-3 to TRBJ2-2, with 10 positions matching TRBD2. CDR1 and CDR2 (germline): SGHTA, FQGTGA. The CDR3 sequence is 16 residues long. J was trimmed by 5 bases and V by 5 bases; bases with no gene match: 8.

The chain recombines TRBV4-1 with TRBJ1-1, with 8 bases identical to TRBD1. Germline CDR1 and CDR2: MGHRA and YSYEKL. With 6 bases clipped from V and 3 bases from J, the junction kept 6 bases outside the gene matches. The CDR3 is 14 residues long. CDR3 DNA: TGCGCCAGCAGTCCTTTACAGGGGGACACTGAAGCTTTCTTT. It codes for CASSPLQGDTEAFF.

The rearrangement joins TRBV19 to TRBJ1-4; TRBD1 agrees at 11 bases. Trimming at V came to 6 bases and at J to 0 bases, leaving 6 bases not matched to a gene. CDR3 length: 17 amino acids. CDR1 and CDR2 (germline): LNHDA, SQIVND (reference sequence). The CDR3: CASSLLGQGATNEKLFF. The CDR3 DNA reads TGTGCCAGTAGCCTGCTGGGACAGGGGGCAACTAATGAAAAACTGTTTTTT.

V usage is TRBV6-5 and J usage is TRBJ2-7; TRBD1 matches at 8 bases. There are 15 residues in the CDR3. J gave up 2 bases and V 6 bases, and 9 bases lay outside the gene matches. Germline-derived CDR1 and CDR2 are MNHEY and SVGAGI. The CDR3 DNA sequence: TGTGCCAGCAGCTCTCGGACAGGGCCCCCCTACGAGCAGTACTTC. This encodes CASSSRTGPPYEQYF.

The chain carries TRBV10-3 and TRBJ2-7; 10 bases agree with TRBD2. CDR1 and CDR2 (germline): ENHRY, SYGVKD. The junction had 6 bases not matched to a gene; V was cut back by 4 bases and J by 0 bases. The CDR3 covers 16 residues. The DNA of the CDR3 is TGTGCCATCAGTGGGGAGGGGACTAGCGCCTCCTACGAGCAGTACTTC. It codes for CAISGEGTSASYEQYF.

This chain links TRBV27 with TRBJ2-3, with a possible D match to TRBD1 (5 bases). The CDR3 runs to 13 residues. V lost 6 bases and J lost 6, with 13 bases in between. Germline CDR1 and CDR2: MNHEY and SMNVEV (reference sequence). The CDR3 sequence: CASRIHKGDTQYF. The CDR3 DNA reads TGTGCCAGCAGGATCCACAAGGGGGATACGCAGTATTTT.

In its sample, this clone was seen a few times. The CDR3 loop reads CASSFETSGSNEQFF. The DNA for the CDR3 is TGTGCCAGCAGCTTTGAGACTAGCGGGAGTAATGAGCAGTTCTTC. The gene calls are TRBV5-4 and TRBJ2-1, with 12 bases that match TRBD2. Germline V gene sequence: CDR1 SGHNT, CDR2 YYREEE (reference sequence). The CDR3 is made up of 15 amino acids. V lost 2 bases to trimming and J lost 7 bases; unmatched junction nucleotides: 4.

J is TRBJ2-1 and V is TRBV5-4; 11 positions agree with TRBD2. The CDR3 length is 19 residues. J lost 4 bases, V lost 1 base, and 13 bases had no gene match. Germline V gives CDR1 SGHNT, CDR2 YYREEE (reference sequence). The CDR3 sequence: CASSLPLYIAGGSYNEQFF. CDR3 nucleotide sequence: TGTGCCAGCAGCTTGCCGCTATACATAGCGGGAGGGTCTTACAATGAGCAGTTCTTC.

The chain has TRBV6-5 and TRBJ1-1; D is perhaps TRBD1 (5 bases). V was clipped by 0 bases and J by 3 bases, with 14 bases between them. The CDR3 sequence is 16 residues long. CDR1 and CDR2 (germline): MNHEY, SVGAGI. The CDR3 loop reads CASSYSRRLGHTEAFF. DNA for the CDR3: TGTGCCAGCAGTTACTCGCGGCGTCTGGGGCACACTGAAGCTTTCTTT.

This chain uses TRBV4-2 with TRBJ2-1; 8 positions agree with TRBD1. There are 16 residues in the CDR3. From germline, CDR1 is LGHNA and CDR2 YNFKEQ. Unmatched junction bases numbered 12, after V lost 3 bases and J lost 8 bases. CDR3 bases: TGTGCCAGCAGCCACCTGACAGGGGACTCAGTGGATGAGCAGTTCTTC. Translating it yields CASSHLTGDSVDEQFF.

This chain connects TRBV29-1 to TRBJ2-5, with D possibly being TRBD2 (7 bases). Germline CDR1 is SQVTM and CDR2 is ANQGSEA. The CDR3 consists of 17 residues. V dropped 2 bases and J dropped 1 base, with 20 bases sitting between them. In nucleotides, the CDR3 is TGCAGCGTTGAAAGGGGGTGGGCAGGGAGGGTCCAAGAGACCCAGTACTTC. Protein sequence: CSVERGWAGRVQETQYF.

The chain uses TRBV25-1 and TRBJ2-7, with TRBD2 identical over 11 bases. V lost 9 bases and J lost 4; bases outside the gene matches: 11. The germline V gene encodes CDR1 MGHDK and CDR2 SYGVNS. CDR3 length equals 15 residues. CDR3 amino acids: CASSLPGLAAYEQYF. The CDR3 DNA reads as TGTGCCAGTTCACTCCCGGGACTAGCGGCTTACGAGCAGTACTTC.

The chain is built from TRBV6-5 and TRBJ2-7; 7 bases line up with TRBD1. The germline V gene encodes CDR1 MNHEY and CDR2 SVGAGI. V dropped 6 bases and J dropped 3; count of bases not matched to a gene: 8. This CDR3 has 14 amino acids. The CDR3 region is CASSPGTAYYEQYF. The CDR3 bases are TGTGCCAGCAGCCCCGGGACAGCATACTACGAGCAGTACTTC.

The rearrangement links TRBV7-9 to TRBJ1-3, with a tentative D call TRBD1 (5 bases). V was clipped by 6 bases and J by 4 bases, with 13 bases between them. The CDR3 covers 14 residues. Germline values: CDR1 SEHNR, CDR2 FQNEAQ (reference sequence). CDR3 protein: CASSSRVDGNTIYF. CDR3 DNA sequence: TGTGCCAGCAGTTCCAGGGTGGACGGAAACACCATATATTTT. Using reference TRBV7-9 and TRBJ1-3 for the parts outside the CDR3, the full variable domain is DTGVSQNPRHKITKRGQNVTFRCDPISEHNRLYWYRQTLGQGPEFLTYFQNEAQLEKSRLLSDRFSAERPKGSFSTLEIQRTEQGDSAMYLCASSSRVDGNTIYFGEGSWLTVV.

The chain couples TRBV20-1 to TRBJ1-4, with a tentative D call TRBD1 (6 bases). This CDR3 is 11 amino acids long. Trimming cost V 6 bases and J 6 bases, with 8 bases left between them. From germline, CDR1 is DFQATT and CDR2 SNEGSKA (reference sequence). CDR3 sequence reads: CSATGYEKLFF. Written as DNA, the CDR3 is TGCAGTGCAACAGGGTATGAAAAACTGTTTTTT.

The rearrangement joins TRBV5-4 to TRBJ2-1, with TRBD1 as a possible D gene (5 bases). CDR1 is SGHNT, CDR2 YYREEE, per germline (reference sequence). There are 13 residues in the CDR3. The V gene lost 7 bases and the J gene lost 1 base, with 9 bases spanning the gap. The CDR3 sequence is CASVGQSYNEQFF. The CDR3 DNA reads TGTGCCAGCGTCGGACAATCCTACAATGAGCAGTTCTTC.